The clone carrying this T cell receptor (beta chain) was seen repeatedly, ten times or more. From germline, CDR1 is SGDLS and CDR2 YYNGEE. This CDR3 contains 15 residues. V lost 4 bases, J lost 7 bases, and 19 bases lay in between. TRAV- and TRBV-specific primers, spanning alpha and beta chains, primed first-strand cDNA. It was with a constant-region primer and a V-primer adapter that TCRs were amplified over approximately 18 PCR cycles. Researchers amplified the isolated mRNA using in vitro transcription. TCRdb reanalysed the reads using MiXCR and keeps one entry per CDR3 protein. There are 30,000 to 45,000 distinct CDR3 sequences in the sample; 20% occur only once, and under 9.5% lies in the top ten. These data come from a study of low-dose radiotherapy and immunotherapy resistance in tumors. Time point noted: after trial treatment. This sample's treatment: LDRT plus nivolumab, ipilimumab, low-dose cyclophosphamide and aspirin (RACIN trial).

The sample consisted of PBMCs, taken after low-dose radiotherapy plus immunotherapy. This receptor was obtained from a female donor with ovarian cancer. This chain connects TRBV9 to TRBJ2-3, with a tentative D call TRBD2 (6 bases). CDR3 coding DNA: TGTGCCAGCAGCCTGGGGGGTAGCGAATCAAATACGCAGTATTTT. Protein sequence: CASSLGGSESNTQYF.